This T cell receptor beta chain appears in the sequencing data of a study of cytomegalovirus exposure and HLA in healthy donors. The study, taken as a whole, reports: High sensitivity and specificity were reportedly achieved when the classifier diagnosed cytomegalovirus status. CMV antigen specificity was confirmed in vitro for a few CMV-associated chains. According to a subsequent analysis, TCR clusters from the first cohort were inclined to appear together in the 90 to 150 validation repertoires. The study labeled approximately 150 TCR beta chains cytomegalovirus-associated.

Comment on this clone: The antigen remains undetermined.

V dropped 8 bases and J dropped 0 bases, with 20 bases sitting between them. Germline CDR1 reads SNHLY; CDR2 reads FYNNEI. There are 17 residues in the CDR3. Some clones are missing from TCRdb's copy, which holds only in-frame ones; the method was immunoSEQ multiplex PCR. The repertoire holds about 250,000 clones, with approximately 84% as singletons. The chain uses TRBV2 and TRBJ1-3, with D maybe TRBD1 (5 bases). This sequence was found in a man aged 18 to 35 in good health and CMV-seropositive. The sequenced material came from PBMCs. The CDR3 DNA follows: TGTGCCAGCGGGGGAGCGAGCAATTCGAGCTCTGGAAACACCATATATTTT. Translated, it gives CASGGASNSSSGNTIYF. The whole variable domain, remainder taken from reference TRBV2 and TRBJ1-3, is EPEVTQTPSHQVTQMGQEVILRCVPISNHLYFYWYRQILGQKVEFLVSFYNNEISEKSEIFDDQFSVERPDGSNFTLKIRSTKLEDSAMYFCASGGASNSSSGNTIYFGEGSWLTVV.